The clone carrying this TCR beta chain appeared a few times. The antigen remains unidentified. This sample was taken from a study of T cells in Graves' hyperthyroidism and ophthalmopathy. The source material, RNA transcripts, was used to amplify TCR beta CDR3 regions. First-round RT-PCR targeting the TCR CDR3 was performed with the HTBI primer set. TCRdb passed the multiplex PCR reads through MiXCR, listing each CDR3 protein once. This table holds hundreds of thousands of distinct CDR3 sequences, roughly 50% found once. Clinical symptoms, serum thyroxine, TRAb, thyroid ultrasound and orbital computed tomography established diagnosis. Broader study findings: Most thyroid-expanded clonotypes above 0.001 were also found in blood. Patients with ophthalmopathy were separated from those with stable hyperthyroidism by a 13 V-J model.

Per germline, CDR1 DFQATT and CDR2 SNEGSKA (reference sequence). V lost 6 bases and J lost 4; bases outside the gene matches: 6. The CDR3 covers 14 residues. The chain uses TRBV20-1 and TRBJ1-6; the match to TRBD1 covers 7 bases. The specimen was peripheral blood or thyroid tissue (not recorded which). The receptor was isolated from a woman younger than 30 with Graves' hyperthyroidism. The CDR3 is CSASAGGYNSPLHF. The CDR3 nucleotides are TGCAGTGCCAGCGCAGGGGGATATAATTCACCCCTCCACTTT.